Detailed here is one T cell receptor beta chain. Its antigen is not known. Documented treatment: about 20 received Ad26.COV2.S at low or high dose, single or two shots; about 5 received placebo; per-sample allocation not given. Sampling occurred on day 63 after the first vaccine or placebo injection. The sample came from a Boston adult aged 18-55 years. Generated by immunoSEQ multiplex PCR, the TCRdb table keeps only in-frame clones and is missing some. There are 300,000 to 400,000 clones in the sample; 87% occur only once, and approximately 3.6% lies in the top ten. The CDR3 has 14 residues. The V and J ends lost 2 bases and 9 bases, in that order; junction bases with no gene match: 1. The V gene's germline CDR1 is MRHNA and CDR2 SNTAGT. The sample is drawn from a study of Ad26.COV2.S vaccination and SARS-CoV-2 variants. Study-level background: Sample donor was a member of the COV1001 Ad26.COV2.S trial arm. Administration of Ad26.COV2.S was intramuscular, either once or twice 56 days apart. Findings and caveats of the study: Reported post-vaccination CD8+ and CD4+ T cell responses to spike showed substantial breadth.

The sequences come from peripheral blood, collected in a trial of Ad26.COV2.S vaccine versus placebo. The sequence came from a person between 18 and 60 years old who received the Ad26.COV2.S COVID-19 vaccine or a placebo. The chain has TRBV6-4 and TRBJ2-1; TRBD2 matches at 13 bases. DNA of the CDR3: TGTGCCAGCAGTGACGGACTAGCGGGGGCTGAGCAGTTCTTC. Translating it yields CASSDGLAGAEQFF.